These T cell receptor beta chains were read from a single sample in a study of CD8 T cells in Susac syndrome. TCRdb fed the immunoSEQ multiplex PCR reads into MiXCR, producing one record per CDR3 protein. The sample includes about 24,000 distinct CDR3 sequences, over 85% of them seen just once. The material sequenced was CD8+ T cells from PBMCs. These receptors were taken from a human donor with Susac syndrome. Each CDR3 is given with its conserved first and last residue. Fields, in order: J gene, V gene, CDR3 protein.

TRBJ2-7	TRBV9	CASSRTGGYEQYF
TRBJ1-1	TRBV28	CASSQNRGPEAFF
TRBJ1-1	TRBV2	CASSTGRGAEAFF
TRBJ1-5	TRBV19	CASSKDRGRLQPQHF
TRBJ2-3	TRBV6-2/TRBV6-3	CASSYSWGTDTQYF
TRBJ2-7	TRBV14	CASSLRDRGYEQYF
TRBJ2-7	TRBV6-2/TRBV6-3	CASSPPGQTYEQYF
TRBJ2-3	TRBV27	CASSPLGQRRTDTQYF
TRBJ2-7	TRBV5-1	CASLQGMDGIYEQYF
TRBJ2-7	TRBV4-3	CASSQDFSLEQYF
TRBJ2-7	TRBV28	CASSWQGSYEQYF
TRBJ2-4	TRBV6-2/TRBV6-3	CASISGTGNIQYF
TRBJ1-3	TRBV9	CASSVDDSEGNTIYF
TRBJ1-5	TRBV19	CASSRDINQPQHF
TRBJ1-5	TRBV7-2	CASSLQEYQPQHF
TRBJ1-6	TRBV28	CASSWDTSHNSPLHF
TRBJ1-2	TRBV3-1	CASSQDRGEAAVYYGYTF
TRBJ2-5	TRBV5-4	CASSLATGIQETQYF
TRBJ2-5	TRBV5-4	CASSLVQETQYF
TRBJ2-5	TRBV11-3	CASSPGGTGSLFQETQYF
TRBJ2-1	TRBV6-4	CASSDSSGGLGGNEQFF
TRBJ1-1	TRBV7-3	CASSAQHRSTEAFF